The 15 T cell receptor beta chains presented below share a single source sample, sequenced in a study of shared clonotypes between healthy human individuals. Naive CD8 cells, CD45RO-negative and positively selected for CCR7, excluded terminally differentiated effector memory CD45RA+ cells. Here immunoSEQ multiplex PCR was the method, and the copy in TCRdb shows in-frame clones only, minus some. Here the sample spans 1.5 million to 2.5 million clones, just under 95% being singletons. The sequencing input was naive CD8+ T cells sorted from blood. Receptors were obtained from a man between 18 and 35 years old in good health.

V usage is TRBV28 and J usage is TRBJ1-3; no clear D gene. The CDR3 covers 17 residues. CDR1 and CDR2 (germline): MDHEN, SYDVKM. V lost 6 bases, J lost 0 bases, and 18 bases lay in between. Here the CDR3 DNA reads TGTGCCAGCAGCCAAGCCTCCCGGATATCCTCTGGAAACACCATATATTTT. Translating gives CASSQASRISSGNTIYF.

The chain uses TRBV11-2 and TRBJ2-7; 11 positions match TRBD1. This CDR3 region has 19 residues. V trimming: 2 bases; J trimming: 0 bases; junction bases outside the gene matches: 12. The germline V gene encodes CDR1 SGHAT and CDR2 FQNNGV. The DNA of the CDR3 is TGTGCCAGCAGCTTAACGCCGGGGACAGGGGGGTATAGCTCCTACGAGCAGTACTTC. Amino acids: CASSLTPGTGGYSSYEQYF.

The genes are TRBV13 and TRBJ1-2, with D perhaps TRBD1 (5 bases). Germline assignment: CDR1 PRHDT and CDR2 FYEKMQ (reference sequence). V was pared by 1 base and J by 4 bases, with 7 bases between. CDR3 length: 13 amino acids. Here the CDR3 DNA reads TGTGCCAGCAGCTTAGCGGGGCCCTATGGCTACACCTTC. Its protein is CASSLAGPYGYTF.

In this sample, this clone turned up a few times. This sequence joins TRBV19 and TRBJ1-4, with TRBD1 matching 7 bases. The trim removed 4 bases at V and 12 bases at J, leaving 8 bases unmatched. The germline CDR1 and CDR2 sequences are LNHDA and SQIVND (reference sequence). The CDR3 is 13 residues long. DNA of the CDR3: TGTGCCAGTAGTACCAGGGACAGCACAGAACTGTTTTTT. This codes for CASSTRDSTELFF.

The chain recombines TRBV19 with TRBJ2-2; D is undetermined. This CDR3 has 11 amino acids. Trimming left V 4 bases short and J 7 bases short, with 4 bases between. CDR1 and CDR2 (germline): LNHDA, SQIVND (reference sequence). CDR3 sequence reads: CASSKIGELFF. CDR3 bases: TGTGCCAGTAGTAAGATCGGGGAGCTGTTTTTT. The variable domain in full, completed from reference TRBV19 and TRBJ2-2, reads DGGITQSPKYLFRKEGQNVTLSCEQNLNHDAMYWYRQDPGQGLRLIYYSQIVNDFQKGDIAEGYSVSREKKESFPLTVTSAQKNPTAFYLCASSKIGELFFGEGSRLTVL.

The count of this clone is one. V and J are TRBV7-9 and TRBJ2-7, with 10 bases lining up with TRBD2. The V and J ends lost 1 base and 6 bases, in that order; junction bases with no gene match: 9. The CDR3 loop spans 16 amino acids. CDR1 SEHNR and CDR2 FQNEAQ come from the germline V gene (reference sequence). The CDR3 protein is CASSLEELAGTGEQYF. For the CDR3, the DNA is TGTGCCAGCAGCTTAGAAGAACTAGCGGGGACTGGCGAGCAGTACTTC.

This clone was detected only a few times. The same CDR3 is also encoded by other DNA sequences in this sample. The chain employs TRBV7-9 and TRBJ2-2; D call uncertain. Germline CDR1 reads SEHNR; CDR2 reads FQNEAQ (reference sequence). The CDR3 has 12 residues. V was trimmed by 3 bases and J by 6 bases, leaving 5 bases between them. CDR3 amino acids: CASSFGAGELFF. The DNA for the CDR3 is TGTGCCAGCAGCTTTGGGGCCGGGGAGCTGTTTTTT.

The genes are TRBV6-5 and TRBJ2-1; 7 bases align to TRBD1. Germline V gene lookup returns CDR1 MNHEY and CDR2 SVGAGI. The CDR3 is made up of 13 amino acids. The V and J ends lost 5 bases and 8 bases, in that order; junction bases with no gene match: 6. CDR3 amino acids: CASSGDRDDEQFF. CDR3 coding DNA: TGTGCCAGCAGTGGCGACAGGGATGATGAGCAGTTCTTC.

This clone was seen just once. The chain combines TRBV11-2 with TRBJ2-1; 7 nucleotides match TRBD1. V shed 2 bases and J 2 bases; nucleotides not matched to a gene: 3. The CDR3 loop spans 15 amino acids. Germline CDR1 and CDR2: SGHAT and FQNNGV. The CDR3 DNA reads TGTGCCAGCAGCTTACTCCAGGGGGCCTACAATGAGCAGTTCTTC. Translating gives CASSLLQGAYNEQFF. Based on the CDR3 plus reference TRBV11-2 and TRBJ2-1, the full variable domain is EAGVAQSPRYKIIEKRQSVAFWCNPISGHATLYWYQQILGQGPKLLIQFQNNGVVDDSQLPKDRFSAERLKGVDSTLKIQPAKLEDSAVYLCASSLLQGAYNEQFFGPGTRLTVL.

The genes are TRBV27 and TRBJ1-2; 7 bases map to TRBD1. This CDR3 spans 17 amino acids. The ends lost 2 bases at V and 0 bases at J; junction bases unmatched: 9. Germline loops: CDR1 MNHEY, CDR2 SMNVEV (reference sequence). The CDR3 reads CASSLVAGGPANYGYTF. CDR3 sequence (DNA): TGTGCCAGCAGTTTAGTGGCAGGGGGGCCGGCTAACTATGGCTACACCTTC.

This rearrangement joins TRBV11-1 to TRBJ2-7; tentative D call: TRBD1 (5 bases). V gave up 2 bases and J gave up 0 bases, with 8 bases separating them. The CDR3 is 14 residues long. The germline CDR1 and CDR2 sequences are SGHAT and FQDESV (reference sequence). Written as DNA, the CDR3 is TGTGCCAGCAGCTTACAGGGTTTCTCCTACGAGCAGTACTTC. Translation gives CASSLQGFSYEQYF.

The chain is built from TRBV4-3 and TRBJ2-7; 8 nucleotides agree with TRBD2. V dropped 3 bases and J dropped 3; count of bases not matched to a gene: 10. Germline assignment: CDR1 LGHNA and CDR2 YSLEER. This CDR3 comprises 16 residues. CDR3: CASSQEISGGIYEQYF. The CDR3 coding sequence is TGCGCCAGCAGCCAGGAAATCTCGGGAGGGATCTACGAGCAGTACTTC.

This clone was seen once. V gene TRBV19 combines with J gene TRBJ1-4; D ambiguous. The V end lost 3 bases, the J end lost 1 base, and 12 bases lay between the germline ends. This CDR3 comprises 16 residues. Per germline, CDR1 LNHDA and CDR2 SQIVND (reference sequence). This CDR3 is CASSILRDGTNEKLFF. In nucleotides, the CDR3 is TGTGCCAGTAGTATCTTGAGAGATGGAACTAATGAAAAACTGTTTTTT.

CDR3 bases: TGTGCCAGCAGTTTATCAGGGTGGACCTACGAGCAGTACTTC. Its protein is CASSLSGWTYEQYF. The chain links TRBV28 to TRBJ2-7; TRBD1 might be the D (5 bases). The CDR3 has 14 residues. Trimming removed 1 base from V and 2 bases from J, with 9 bases in between. From germline, CDR1 is MDHEN and CDR2 SYDVKM.

The rearrangement links TRBV7-9 to TRBJ2-7, with no clear D. In germline, CDR1 is SEHNR, CDR2 FQNEAQ (reference sequence). V gave up 5 bases and J gave up 3 bases, with 8 bases separating them. The length of the CDR3 is 12 residues. This chain's CDR3 is CASSIMFYEQYF. DNA of the CDR3: TGTGCCAGCAGCATAATGTTCTACGAGCAGTACTTC. Full variable domain (remainder filled in from reference TRBV7-9 and TRBJ2-7): DTGVSQNPRHKITKRGQNVTFRCDPISEHNRLYWYRQTLGQGPEFLTYFQNEAQLEKSRLLSDRFSAERPKGSFSTLEIQRTEQGDSAMYLCASSIMFYEQYFGPGTRLTVT.